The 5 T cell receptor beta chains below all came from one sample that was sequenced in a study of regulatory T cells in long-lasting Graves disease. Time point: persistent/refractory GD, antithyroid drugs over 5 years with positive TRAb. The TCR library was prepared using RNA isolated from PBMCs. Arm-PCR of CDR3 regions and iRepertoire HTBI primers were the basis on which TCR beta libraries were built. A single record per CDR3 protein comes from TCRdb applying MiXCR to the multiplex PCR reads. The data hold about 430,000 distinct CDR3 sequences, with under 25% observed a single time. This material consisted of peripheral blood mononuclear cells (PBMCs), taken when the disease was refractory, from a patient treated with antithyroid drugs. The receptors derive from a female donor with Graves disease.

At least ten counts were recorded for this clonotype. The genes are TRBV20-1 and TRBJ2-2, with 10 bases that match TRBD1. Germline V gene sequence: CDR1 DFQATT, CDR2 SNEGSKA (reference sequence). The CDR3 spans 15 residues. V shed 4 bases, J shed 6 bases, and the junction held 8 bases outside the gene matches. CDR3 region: CSAITGTGDAGELFF. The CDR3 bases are TGCAGTGCTATCACCGGGACAGGGGACGCCGGGGAGCTGTTTTTT.

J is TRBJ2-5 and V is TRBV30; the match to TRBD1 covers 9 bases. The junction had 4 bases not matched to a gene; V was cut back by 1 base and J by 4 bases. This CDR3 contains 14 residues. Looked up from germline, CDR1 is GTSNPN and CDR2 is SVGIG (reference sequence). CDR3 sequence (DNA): TGTGCCTGGAGTGCCGGACAGGGGACAGAGACCCAGTACTTC. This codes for CAWSAGQGTETQYF.

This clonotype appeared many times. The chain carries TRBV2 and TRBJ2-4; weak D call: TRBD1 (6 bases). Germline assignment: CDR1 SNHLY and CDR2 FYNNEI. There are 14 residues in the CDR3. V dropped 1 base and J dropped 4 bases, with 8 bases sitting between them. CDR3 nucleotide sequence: TGTGCCAGCAGTGAAGACAGGGTAAAAAACATTCAGTACTTC. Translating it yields CASSEDRVKNIQYF.

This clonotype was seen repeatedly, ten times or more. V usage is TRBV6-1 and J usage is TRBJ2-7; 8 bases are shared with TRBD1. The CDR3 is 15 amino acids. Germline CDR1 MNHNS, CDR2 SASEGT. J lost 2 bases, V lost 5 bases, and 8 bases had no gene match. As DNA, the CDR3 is TGTGCCAGCAGTCAGCAGGACAGGGCCACCTACGAGCAGTACTTC. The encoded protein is CASSQQDRATYEQYF.

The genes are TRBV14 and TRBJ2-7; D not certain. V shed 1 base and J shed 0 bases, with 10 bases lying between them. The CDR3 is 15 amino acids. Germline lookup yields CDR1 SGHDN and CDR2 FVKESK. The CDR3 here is CASSQGNSRSYEQYF. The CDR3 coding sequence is TGTGCCAGCAGCCAAGGGAACTCCCGCTCCTACGAGCAGTACTTC.